This T cell receptor beta chain comes out of a study of HIV-infected patients and healthy controls. No cell fractionation was done, so the repertoire covers all unsorted peripheral blood T cells. 450 to 600 ng RNA was reverse transcribed with alpha and beta constant-region primers. Each of the alpha and beta chains got its own library through chain-specific third strand synthesis with indices. In TCRdb, the 5' RACE reads were re-called with MiXCR into one record per CDR3 protein. This table holds about 19,000 distinct CDR3 sequences, roughly 8.2% found once. The clonotype comes from an adult in good health. The sample taken for sequencing was blood.

The CDR3 here is CASRSGRLDSPLHF. DNA for the CDR3: TGTGCCAGCAGATCTGGACGGTTAGATTCACCCCTCCACTTT. The rearrangement joins TRBV7-2 to TRBJ1-6; D gene ambiguous. CDR1 is SGHTA and CDR2 is FQGNSA in the germline V gene. The CDR3 contains 14 residues. V was shortened by 6 bases and J by 8 bases, with 14 bases between the two germline ends.